This TCR beta chain was captured by sequencing in a study of blood T cell repertoires in COVID-19. Measured with immunoSEQ multiplex PCR; TCRdb has only the in-frame clones, and not every one. This repertoire shows about 480,000 clones, approximately 88% found once; its top ten account for approximately 12%. The ends were cut back, 6 bases at V and 1 base at J, with 10 bases in the middle. Germline CDR1 and CDR2: LNHDA and SQIVND (reference sequence). CDR3 length: 14 amino acids. The sequence came from a woman aged 50 to 60 with COVID-19, enrolled during active disease. The chain joins TRBV19 to TRBJ1-3; tentatively, D is TRBD1 (6 bases). Material: peripheral blood. As DNA, the CDR3 is TGTGCCAGTAGCTCTCAGGGGTCTGGAAACACCATATATTTT. As protein: CASSSQGSGNTIYF.